The 8 T cell receptor beta chains below all came from one sample that was sequenced in a study of T cells in Graves' hyperthyroidism and ophthalmopathy. RNA transcripts provided the source from which TCR beta CDR3 regions were amplified. Initially, a first-round RT-PCR of the TCR CDR3 employed the HTBI primer set. TCRdb ran MiXCR on the multiplex PCR reads and lists one entry per CDR3 protein. The sample yields some 350,000 distinct CDR3 sequences, around a sixth seen once. Material for sequencing was blood. These receptors were collected from a woman aged 18-35 years with Graves' hyperthyroidism that later progressed to Graves' ophthalmopathy.

This clonotype was detected a few times. The V call is TRBV20-1, the J call TRBJ2-7, with 11 positions matching TRBD2. The CDR3 totals 15 residues. The junction had 12 bases not matched to a gene; V was cut back by 6 bases and J by 5 bases. Germline V gene sequence: CDR1 DFQATT, CDR2 SNEGSKA (reference sequence). The CDR3 region is CSATGLAEHSDEQYF. In DNA, the CDR3 is TGCAGTGCGACGGGACTAGCGGAACATAGTGACGAGCAGTACTTC.

This clonotype has ten or more counts. The gene calls are TRBV28 and TRBJ2-3; D perhaps matches TRBD2 (6 bases). The CDR3 consists of 14 residues. The germline V gene encodes CDR1 MDHEN and CDR2 SYDVKM. V was pared by 3 bases and J by 6 bases, with 13 bases between. The CDR3 region has the DNA TGTGCCAGCAGTTTCGGGGGATCGGTGGATACGCAGTATTTT. This gives the protein CASSFGGSVDTQYF.

This clonotype was seen ten or more times. The genes are TRBV20-1 and TRBJ2-7, with TRBD1 identical over 9 bases. With V trimmed by 3 bases and J by 2 bases, 8 bases remained unmatched. Germline V gives CDR1 DFQATT, CDR2 SNEGSKA (reference sequence). This CDR3 spans 15 amino acids. The CDR3 spells CSASLPGQGTYEQYF. The CDR3, as DNA: TGCAGTGCTAGCCTACCGGGACAGGGCACCTACGAGCAGTACTTC.

The V call is TRBV7-9, the J call TRBJ1-1; 9 bases match TRBD1. The CDR3 runs to 14 residues. V was pared by 1 base and J by 8 bases, with 5 bases of the junction left unmatched. Germline CDR1 and CDR2: SEHNR and FQNEAQ (reference sequence). CDR3 DNA sequence: TGTGCCAGCAGCTTAGTAGGGGACAGGGCGGAAGCTTTCTTT. As protein: CASSLVGDRAEAFF.

This clonotype was recorded many times. The CDR3, as DNA: TGTGCCAGCCTCCGGTTCCGGGACAGGGCTGATGCCACTGAAGCTTTCTTT. Its translation is CASLRFRDRADATEAFF. The chain has TRBV2 and TRBJ1-1, with TRBD1 matching 9 bases. Trimming cost V 8 bases and J 4 bases; bases outside gene matches: 17. The germline V gene encodes CDR1 SNHLY and CDR2 FYNNEI. This CDR3 has 17 residues.

This clonotype was detected ten times or more. CDR3 residues: CSARDGRGYEQYF. The DNA for the CDR3 is TGCAGTGCTAGGGACGGGAGGGGGTACGAGCAGTACTTC. V gene TRBV20-1 combines with J gene TRBJ2-7, with 8 bases that match TRBD2. Germline loops: CDR1 DFQATT, CDR2 SNEGSKA (reference sequence). With 3 bases clipped from V and 4 bases from J, the junction kept 5 bases outside the gene matches. The CDR3 is 13 amino acids.

This clonotype appeared many times. This rearrangement joins TRBV28 to TRBJ1-4; D is unresolved. Germline CDR1 and CDR2: MDHEN and SYDVKM. The V gene lost 2 bases and the J gene lost 0 bases, with 7 bases spanning the gap. The CDR3 is 15 residues long. The CDR3 spells CASSLGDSTNEKLFF. Here the CDR3 DNA reads TGTGCCAGCAGTTTAGGAGACTCAACTAATGAAAAACTGTTTTTT. Based on the CDR3 plus reference TRBV28 and TRBJ1-4, the full variable domain is DVKVTQSSRYLVKRTGEKVFLECVQDMDHENMFWYRQDPGLGLRLIYFSYDVKMKEKGDIPEGYSVSREKKERFSLILESASTNQTSMYLCASSLGDSTNEKLFFGSGTQLSVL.

This clonotype was seen many times. The gene calls are TRBV10-3 and TRBJ2-3; tentatively, D is TRBD1 or TRBD2 (6 bases each). Trimming removed 7 bases at V and 2 bases at J, with 22 bases between. This CDR3 contains 17 residues. Germline loops: CDR1 ENHRY, CDR2 SYGVKD. The CDR3 region has the DNA TGTGCCATCAACGACCCGAGGGGGGCACACTACACAGATACGCAGTATTTT. It specifies CAINDPRGAHYTDTQYF.